These 3 T cell receptor beta chains were sequenced from one sample in a study of CXCR3-negative and CXCR3-positive naive CD8 T cells. In preparing the TRB cDNA libraries, 5' RACE with UMI labels was used. TCRdb re-called the 5' RACE reads, yielding one record per CDR3 amino acid sequence without DNA. Recorded here are 35,000 to 50,000 distinct CDR3 sequences; the top ten clones represent over 8.5%. Sequenced: memory CD8+ T cells from blood. The origin of the receptors is a human donor in good health. Some clones in this sample may be carry-over from other donors' samples.

The chain links TRBV5-6 to TRBJ2-5; TCRdb's D call of TRBD2 is untestable without DNA. The CDR3 length is 14 residues. Germline lookup yields CDR1 SGHDT and CDR2 YYEEEE. The chain's CDR3 is CASSLGSGRETQYF. The entire variable domain, with the rest obtained from reference TRBV5-6 and TRBJ2-5, is as follows: DAGVTQSPTHLIKTRGQQVTLRCSPKSGHDTVSWYQQALGQGPQFIFQYYEEEERQRGNFPDRFSGHQFPNYSSELNVNALLLGDSALYLCASSLGSGRETQYFGPGTRLLVL.

The J gene is TRBJ2-1, the V gene TRBV20-1; TCRdb selects TRBD2, and the lack of DNA leaves this call unchecked. From germline, CDR1 is DFQATT and CDR2 SNEGSKA (reference sequence). CDR3 length: 14 amino acids. CDR3 loop: CSARLAGGPDEQFF.

V is TRBV7-9 and J is TRBJ1-5. The CDR3 has 17 residues. Germline V gene lookup returns CDR1 SEHNR and CDR2 FQNEAQ (reference sequence). CDR3: CASSHHGVGRVDQPQHF.